The rows below give T cell receptor beta chains drawn from one sample of a study of T cell responses to AZD1222 COVID-19 vaccine. Profiled with immunoSEQ multiplex PCR; TCRdb holds only in-frame clones, not every one. This table has roughly 77,000 clones, roughly 86% appearing once. The sample here was peripheral blood, taken on day 0 of MenACWY control vaccination. These receptors all stem from an adult in good health. Both conserved end residues are part of each CDR3. Each record gives: J gene, D gene, V gene, clone size, CDR3 protein, CDR3 DNA. A D gene is named only where the DNA matches it firmly. Size is stated for part of the rows, as once, few or many counts, or as a class when the clone is expanded.

TRBJ2-3 NA TRBV9 NA CASSVGDTQYF TGTGCCAGCAGCGTAGGAGATACGCAGTATTTT
TRBJ1-3 NA TRBV7-2 NA CASSPNQQGGGNTIYF TGTGCCAGCAGCCCAAACCAGCAGGGTGGTGGAAACACCATATATTTT
TRBJ1-6 TRBD1 TRBV3-1/TRBV3-2 NA CASSQSDRVRSPLHF TGTGCCAGCAGCCAATCAGACAGGGTTAGATCACCCCTCCACTTT
TRBJ1-1 NA TRBV13 NA CASSFQRGVGAFF TGTGCCAGCAGCTTTCAAAGGGGGGTTGGAGCTTTCTTT
TRBJ2-5 TRBD1 TRBV4-1 NA CASSVGQGGETQYF TGCGCCAGCAGCGTGGGACAGGGGGGAGAGACCCAGTACTTC
TRBJ1-3 NA TRBV30 NA CAWSTESGNTIYF TGTGCCTGGAGCACGGAATCTGGAAACACCATATATTTT
TRBJ2-1 NA TRBV9 once CASSLGVGNEQFF TGTGCCAGCAGCCTAGGGGTAGGTAATGAGCAGTTCTTC
TRBJ2-3 NA TRBV29-1 NA CSVDGPGLDTQYF TGCAGCGTTGACGGGCCGGGTTTAGATACGCAGTATTTT
TRBJ1-2 NA TRBV19 NA CATSEQILYGYTF TGTGCCACCTCGGAACAGATCCTCTATGGCTACACCTTC
TRBJ1-1 TRBD1 TRBV18 once CASSPRTGDTEAFF TGTGCCAGCTCACCACGTACAGGGGACACTGAAGCTTTCTTT
TRBJ2-2 NA TRBV9 NA CASSVGAGRSAELFF TGTGCCAGCAGCGTAGGGGCGGGGCGGTCGGCGGAGCTGTTTTTT
TRBJ2-2 NA TRBV30 once CAGRPFSGELFF TGTGCCGGCCGACCCTTTTCCGGGGAGCTGTTTTTT
TRBJ2-2 NA TRBV3-1/TRBV3-2 NA CASLGSHPGELFF TGTGCCAGCCTAGGGTCCCACCCCGGGGAGCTGTTTTTT
TRBJ1-1 NA TRBV18 NA CASSPYASPGATEAFF TGTGCCAGCTCACCATACGCTTCGCCAGGGGCTACTGAAGCTTTCTTT
TRBJ1-2 TRBD1 TRBV4-3 NA CASSQETGVYGYTF TGCGCCAGCAGCCAGGAAACAGGGGTCTATGGCTACACCTTC
TRBJ2-3 TRBD2 TRBV4-1 NA CASSQDSGGTDTQYF TGCGCCAGCAGCCAAGATAGCGGGGGAACAGATACGCAGTATTTT
TRBJ1-2 NA TRBV6-5 once CASSSYRGYTF TGTGCCAGCAGTTCCTATCGTGGCTACACCTTC
TRBJ1-2 NA TRBV7-6 NA CASSPAPHSGNYGYTF TGTGCCAGCAGCCCAGCGCCTCACAGCGGCAACTATGGCTACACCTTC
TRBJ1-3 NA TRBV3-1/TRBV3-2 NA CASTQHNTIYF TGTGCCAGCACCCAGCACAACACCATATATTTT
TRBJ2-3 TRBD2 TRBV5-6 few CASSWELAGSLPDTQYF TGTGCCAGCAGCTGGGAACTAGCGGGGAGCCTCCCAGATACGCAGTATTTT
TRBJ2-3 NA TRBV6-5 NA CASRGQSTDTQYF TGTGCCAGCCGCGGACAGAGCACAGATACGCAGTATTTT
TRBJ2-3 NA TRBV11-3 NA CASSLGAGNTDTQYF TGTGCCAGCAGCTTAGGGGCGGGGAACACAGATACGCAGTATTTT